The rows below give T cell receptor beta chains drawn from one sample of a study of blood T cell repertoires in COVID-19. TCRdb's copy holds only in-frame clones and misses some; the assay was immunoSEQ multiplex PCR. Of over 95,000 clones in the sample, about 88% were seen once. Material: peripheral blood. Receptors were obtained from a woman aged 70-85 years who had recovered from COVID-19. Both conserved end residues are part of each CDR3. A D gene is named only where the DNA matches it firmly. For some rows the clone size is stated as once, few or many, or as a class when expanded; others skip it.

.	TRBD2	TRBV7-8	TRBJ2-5	TGTGCCAGCAGCCTGAGACTAGCGGGTTCGGAGACCCAGTACTTC	CASSLRLAGSETQYF
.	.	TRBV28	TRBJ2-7	TGTGCCAGCAGCCTTCAAGCGCGCGAGCAGTACTTC	CASSLQAREQYF
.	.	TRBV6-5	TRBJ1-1	TGTGCCAGCAGTCCCCGGACAAGGGACACTGAAGCTTTCTTT	CASSPRTRDTEAFF
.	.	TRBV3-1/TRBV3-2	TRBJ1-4	TGTGCCAGAGGGAGGCGGGGCAGGGTTAATGAAAAACTGTTTTTT	CARGRRGRVNEKLFF
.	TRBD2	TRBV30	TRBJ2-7	TGTGCCCAATTAGCGGGACACTCCTACGAGCAGTACTTC	CAQLAGHSYEQYF
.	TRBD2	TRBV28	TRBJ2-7	TGTGCCAGCAGTTTTGGCATCGGAGCGGGAGAGGGCTACGAGCAGTACTTC	CASSFGIGAGEGYEQYF
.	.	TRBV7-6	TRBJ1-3	TGTGCCAGCAGCTCCCCAAAGACAGTCCCACGAGCATCTGGAAACACCATATATTTT	CASSSPKTVPRASGNTIYF
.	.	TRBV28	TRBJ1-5	TGTGCCAGCAGTTTACCCCCAGGGAATAGCAATCAGCCCCAGCATTTT	CASSLPPGNSNQPQHF
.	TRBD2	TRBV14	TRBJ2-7	TGTGCCAGCAGCCACGGGACTACCGAGCAGTACTTC	CASSHGTTEQYF
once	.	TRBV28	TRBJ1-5	TGTGCCAGCACCGGCAGGAATCAGCCCCAGCATTTT	CASTGRNQPQHF
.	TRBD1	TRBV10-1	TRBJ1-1	TGCGCCAGCAGTGAGTCAAAAAGGACAGGGTGGTCCATCATGAACACTGAAGCTTTCTTT	CASSESKRTGWSIMNTEAFF
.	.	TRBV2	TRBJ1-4	TGTGCCAGCAGCGGTCGGGGTGGAGCTAATGAAAAACTGTTTTTT	CASSGRGGANEKLFF
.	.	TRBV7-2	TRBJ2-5	TGTGCCAGCAGCCCAGACTACGGGAGAGAGACCCAGTACTTC	CASSPDYGRETQYF
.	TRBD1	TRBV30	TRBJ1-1	TGTGCCTGGAGGGAGTCTGGGACAGGGAACACTGAAGCTTTCTTT	CAWRESGTGNTEAFF
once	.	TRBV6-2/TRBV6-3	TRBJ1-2	TGTGCCAGCAGTAATCACGGACAAGCAGTTTACGGCTACACCTTC	CASSNHGQAVYGYTF
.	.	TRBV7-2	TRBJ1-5	TGTGCCAGCAGCGGAAGCGGGGATCAGCCCCAGCATTTT	CASSGSGDQPQHF
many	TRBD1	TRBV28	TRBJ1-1	TGTGCCAGCAGTTTATGGGGGGTAGGGGGCAAGGACACTGAAGCTTTCTTT	CASSLWGVGGKDTEAFF
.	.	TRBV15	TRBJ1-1	TGTGCCACCAGTCCTGATCAGGCTGAAGCTTTCTTT	CATSPDQAEAFF
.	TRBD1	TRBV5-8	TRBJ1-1	TGTGCCAGCAGCCCCAATAGGGGGACAGGGGAAGCTTTCTTT	CASSPNRGTGEAFF
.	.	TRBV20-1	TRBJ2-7	TGCAGTGCTAGTTATGGAGGGTACGAGCAGTACTTC	CSASYGGYEQYF
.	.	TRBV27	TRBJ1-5	TGTGCCAGCAGTTTAGGTCGGAATCAGCCCCAGCATTTT	CASSLGRNQPQHF